The rows below give T cell receptor beta chains drawn from one sample of a study of T cell responses to AZD1222 COVID-19 vaccine. This table comes from immunoSEQ multiplex PCR, and its TCRdb copy is limited to in-frame clones, with some not included. The data contain approximately 120,000 clones, roughly 87% of them singletons. Sequences were derived from peripheral blood, sampled on day 0 of AZD1222 vaccination. All receptors come from an adult in good health. CDR3s include the opening cysteine and the closing phenylalanine or tryptophan. The D gene is left open where the match is weak. Size is stated for part of the rows, as once, few or many counts, or as a class when the clone is expanded.

>-|-|TRBJ1-1|TRBV2
TGTGCCAGCAGTGAAATTGGGGTGGACACTGAAGCTTTCTTT
CASSEIGVDTEAFF
>-|-|TRBJ2-7|TRBV6-6
TGTGCCAGCAGGAAAGAAACCTACGAGCAGTACTTC
CASRKETYEQYF
>-|-|TRBJ2-7|TRBV11-3
TGTGCCAGCAGCCGGGGGAAGAGCTCCTACGAGCAGTACTTC
CASSRGKSSYEQYF
>-|-|TRBJ1-4|TRBV2
TGTGCCAGCAGTGTAGGAACAGCGTGGAATGAAAAACTGTTTTTT
CASSVGTAWNEKLFF
>few|TRBD2|TRBJ2-2|TRBV6-2/TRBV6-3
TGTGCCAGCAGCCCCGGGGGGACGGACACCGGGGAGCTGTTTTTT
CASSPGGTDTGELFF
>-|-|TRBJ2-7|TRBV7-3
TGTGCCAGCAGCCTGGAGGGGGCTAACGAGCAGTACTTC
CASSLEGANEQYF
>-|TRBD1|TRBJ1-2|TRBV2
TGTGCCAGCAGGGCAGGGACAGACAACGGCTTATATGGCTACACCTTC
CASRAGTDNGLYGYTF
>-|TRBD1|TRBJ2-3|TRBV29-1
TGCAGCGGGTCAGGGGGAGTCCCCACAGATACGCAGTATTTT
CSGSGGVPTDTQYF
>-|-|TRBJ1-2|TRBV19
TGTGCCAGTAGTATTCGGGCCGACGGGACCTATGGCTACACCTTC
CASSIRADGTYGYTF
>-|-|TRBJ1-5|TRBV6-5
TGTGCCAGCAGCGAGATGTCAGCGCAGCCCCAGCATTTT
CASSEMSAQPQHF
>-|-|TRBJ1-6|TRBV30
TGTGCCTGGGGGGTCGATAATTCACCCCTCCACTTT
CAWGVDNSPLHF
>-|-|TRBJ1-1|TRBV5-6
TGTGCCAGCAGCTTGATCCCCTACCCAGGGCGGAACACTGAAGCTTTCTTT
CASSLIPYPGRNTEAFF
>-|TRBD2|TRBJ2-7|TRBV27
TGTGCCAGCAGAGCCGGGACTAGGCCGGCGGAGCAGTACTTC
CASRAGTRPAEQYF
>-|TRBD1|TRBJ1-5|TRBV19
TGTGCCAGTAGTAGAGGGACAGCCGGCAATCAGCCCCAGCATTTT
CASSRGTAGNQPQHF
>once|TRBD2|TRBJ2-1|TRBV29-1
TGCAGCGTTGAAGATCGGCGAGCGGGGGCCCCCAATGAGCAGTTCTTC
CSVEDRRAGAPNEQFF
>-|-|TRBJ1-1|TRBV7-9
TGTGCCAGCAGCCCGACAGTGATGAACACTGAAGCTTTCTTT
CASSPTVMNTEAFF
>-|-|TRBJ2-5|TRBV3-1/TRBV3-2
TGTGCCACAAGAGACCAAGAGACCCAGTACTTC
CATRDQETQYF
>-|-|TRBJ1-2|TRBV3-1/TRBV3-2
TGTGCCAGCAGCCACAGGGGCTATGGCTACACCTTC
CASSHRGYGYTF
>-|-|TRBJ2-1|TRBV29-1
TGCAGCGTCATACAGTACAATGAGCAGTTCTTC
CSVIQYNEQFF
>-|-|TRBJ1-2|TRBV6-5
TGTGCCAGCGGGGGGGCAGGGCTTAACTATGGCTACACCTTC
CASGGAGLNYGYTF
>-|-|TRBJ1-1|TRBV21-1
TGTGCCAGCAGCAAAGGCACAGGGGAGACTGAAGCTTTCTTT
CASSKGTGETEAFF
>-|TRBD1|TRBJ1-4|TRBV29-1
TGCAGCGTTGAGCGACAGGGGGGTGAAAAACTGTTTTTT
CSVERQGGEKLFF